Below are 29 T cell receptor beta chains sequenced from a single sample in a study of T-cell memory formation after mild COVID-19. TCRdb reanalysed the 5' RACE reads using MiXCR and keeps one entry per CDR3 protein. The sample lists fewer than 400,000 distinct CDR3 sequences; approximately 12% were seen once. Sequencing was carried out using PBMCs or a T cell subset sorted from them (not recorded which). The source is a man aged 18-30 years who had mild COVID-19 (a few samples of this study predate the infection). Cell type and time point are not known.

The table lists this clonotype with a few counts. V gene TRBV5-1 combines with J gene TRBJ2-6; unclear D gene. Germline V CDR1 and CDR2: SGHRS, YFSETQ. This CDR3 comprises 15 residues. The V end lost 3 bases, the J end lost 0 bases, and 7 bases lay between the germline ends. The DNA of the CDR3 is TGCGCCAGCAGCTCGGACCCCTCTGGGGCCAACGTCCTGACTTTC. This translates into CASSSDPSGANVLTF.

The chain joins TRBV25-1 to TRBJ1-4; possible D gene TRBD1, 6 bases. Germline CDR1 MGHDK, CDR2 SYGVNS. Trimming removed 8 bases from V and 8 bases from J, with 15 bases in between. This CDR3 is built from 13 residues. CDR3 DNA: TGTGCCAGCGGCTTCGGGACACTCGAAAAACTGTTTTTT. Its protein product is CASGFGTLEKLFF.

The chain couples TRBV20-1 to TRBJ1-1; TRBD1 matches 8 bases. Germline CDR1 is DFQATT and CDR2 is SNEGSKA (reference sequence). CDR3 size: 10 residues. J gave up 10 bases and V 5 bases, and 3 bases lay outside the gene matches. The CDR3 DNA is TGCAGTGCTTGGACAGGGACAGCTTTCTTT. Protein: CSAWTGTAFF.

The sample holds a few counts of this clonotype. This chain uses TRBV5-8 with TRBJ1-5; 8 bases are shared with TRBD1. V was clipped by 4 bases and J by 6 bases; unmatched bases: 12. This CDR3 is 16 amino acids long. Germline lookup yields CDR1 SGHTS and CDR2 YDEGEE. The chain's CDR3 is CASSRYMGGTGQPQHF. In nucleotides, the CDR3 is TGTGCCAGCAGCCGGTACATGGGAGGGACAGGTCAGCCCCAGCATTTT. The full variable domain, with the rest looked up from reference TRBV5-8 and TRBJ1-5, is EAGVTQSPTHLIKTRGQQATLRCSPISGHTSVYWYQQALGLGLQFLLWYDEGEERNRGNFPPRFSGRQFPNYSSELNVNALELEDSALYLCASSRYMGGTGQPQHFGDGTRLSIL.

The chain uses TRBV21-1 and TRBJ1-6; the table's D call TRBD1 went unverified against the DNA. TRBV21-1 is a recognized pseudogene. This CDR3 has 14 residues. The CDR3 region has the DNA TGTGCCAGCAGCAAAAGGCGCGGGGATTCACCCCTCCACTTT. This sequence encodes CASSKRRGDSPLHF.

This clonotype was seen repeatedly, ten times or more. The chain carries TRBV7-2 and TRBJ2-1; 9 nucleotides line up with TRBD2. Germline lookup yields CDR1 SGHTA and CDR2 FQGNSA. Trimming removed 4 bases from V and 4 bases from J; junction bases left unmatched: 8. The CDR3 runs 16 residues. The CDR3 DNA reads as TGTGCCAGCAGCTCCGCTAGCGGGGAGCCATACAATGAGCAGTTCTTC. Its translation: CASSSASGEPYNEQFF.

The chain has TRBV5-6 and TRBJ2-7; 11 bases match TRBD1. There are 13 residues in the CDR3. Germline V gives CDR1 SGHDT, CDR2 YYEEEE. V was clipped by 4 bases and J by 7 bases; unmatched bases: 4. The CDR3 is CASSPGTGGEQYV. In DNA form, the CDR3 reads TGTGCCAGCAGCCCCGGGACAGGGGGTGAGCAGTACGTC.

The chain uses TRBV7-6 and TRBJ1-1; D gene uncertain. The CDR3 runs to 15 residues. V was clipped by 1 base and J by 1 base, with 10 bases between them. Germline V gene lookup returns CDR1 SGHVS and CDR2 FNYEAQ. The CDR3: CASSLEALPNTEAFF. The CDR3 region has the DNA TGTGCCAGCAGCTTAGAGGCCTTACCGAACACTGAAGCTTTCTTT.

This clonotype turned up a few times. V and J are TRBV7-3 and TRBJ2-1; D may be TRBD1 or TRBD2 (6 bases each). The germline gives CDR1 SGHTA, CDR2 FQGTGA. V lost 3 bases and J 5 bases, leaving 11 bases between the germline ends. The CDR3 totals 14 residues. CDR3 in amino acids: CASSLIGGNNEQFF. The CDR3 nucleotides read TGTGCCAGCAGCTTGATCGGGGGCAACAATGAGCAGTTCTTC.

The rearrangement links TRBV7-2 to TRBJ2-1; D unresolved. Germline CDR1 SGHTA, CDR2 FQGNSA. The V gene lost 5 bases and the J gene lost 10 bases, with 9 bases spanning the gap. There are 11 residues in the CDR3. In nucleotides, the CDR3 is TGTGCCAGCAGCCTCGCGCGAGAGCAGTTCTTC. Amino acid sequence: CASSLAREQFF. Complete variable domain (other parts from reference TRBV7-2 and TRBJ2-1): GAGVSQSPSNKVTEKGKDVELRCDPISGHTALYWYRQSLGQGLEFLIYFQGNSAPDKSGLPSDRFSAERTGGSVSTLTIQRTQQEDSAVYLCASSLAREQFFGPGTRLTVL.

J is TRBJ2-7 and V is TRBV6-6; 8 nucleotides match TRBD1. After removal of 4 bases from V and 7 bases from J, the junction contained 12 bases not matched to a gene. Germline V gene data show CDR1 as MNHNY and CDR2 as SVGAGI (reference sequence). The CDR3 is 15 residues long. In DNA, the CDR3 is TGTGCCAGCAGTTCCCTGGGGCAGGGGGCGCGGGAGCAGTACTTC. This codes for CASSSLGQGAREQYF.

This clonotype turned up a few times. V usage is TRBV4-2 and J usage is TRBJ1-2, with D perhaps matching TRBD1 (5 bases). V was cut by 3 bases and J by 7 bases, with 24 bases left in between. The CDR3 loop spans 17 amino acids. Germline V gene sequence: CDR1 LGHNA, CDR2 YNFKEQ. The CDR3 region has the DNA TGTGCCAGCAGCCACCCCGGTTTAGCGGGGGGGGATGCTGGCTACACCTTC. This translates into CASSHPGLAGGDAGYTF.

This clonotype was observed many times. The chain uses TRBV4-2 and TRBJ2-1, with TRBD1 matching 8 bases. This CDR3 has 15 residues. After removal of 2 bases from V and 6 bases from J, the junction contained 6 bases not matched to a gene. Germline CDR1 and CDR2: LGHNA and YNFKEQ. CDR3 nucleotides: TGTGCCAGCAGCCAACAGGGGGCGATCATCAATGAGCAGTTCTTC. Amino acid sequence: CASSQQGAIINEQFF.

This clonotype was detected only a few times. V gene TRBV7-2 combines with J gene TRBJ1-2; 8 nucleotides align to TRBD1. The germline V gene has CDR1 SGHTA and CDR2 FQGNSA. The CDR3 is 14 amino acids. Unmatched junction bases numbered 12, after V lost 7 bases and J lost 8 bases. The CDR3 bases are TGTGCCAGCATCCCCCCGACAGGGGCCGGCGGCTACACCTTC. This sequence encodes CASIPPTGAGGYTF.

This clonotype was observed a few times. The chain recombines TRBV7-6 with TRBJ1-5, with D hard to call. V lost 1 base, J lost 6 bases, and 10 bases lay in between. Germline V gene lookup returns CDR1 SGHVS and CDR2 FNYEAQ. This CDR3 comprises 14 residues. This CDR3 is CASSLGYGSQPQHF. CDR3 DNA sequence: TGTGCCAGCAGCTTAGGCTATGGGTCTCAGCCCCAGCATTTT.

The V call is TRBV20-1, the J call TRBJ2-2, with 9 bases lining up with TRBD1. V dropped 0 bases and J dropped 4; count of bases not matched to a gene: 6. The CDR3 length is 16 residues. The germline V gene has CDR1 DFQATT and CDR2 SNEGSKA (reference sequence). CDR3 coding DNA: TGCAGTGCTAGAGATGCCGGGACAGGGCCCACCGGGGAGCTGTTTTTT. It specifies CSARDAGTGPTGELFF.

This clonotype is a singleton in its sample. The V call is TRBV3-1, the J call TRBJ2-2; 11 bases are shared with TRBD1. This CDR3 region has 16 residues. After removal of 4 bases from V and 5 bases from J, the junction contained 6 bases not matched to a gene. Germline CDR1 and CDR2: LGHDT and YNNKEL (reference sequence). The CDR3 protein is CASSPPGTGGTGELFF. CDR3 bases: TGTGCCAGCAGCCCCCCCGGGACAGGGGGGACCGGGGAGCTGTTTTTT.

This sequence joins TRBV7-4 and TRBJ2-7; D ambiguous. CDR1 is SGHVT, CDR2 SQSDAQ, per germline. Between the trimmed V and J ends, which lost 5 bases and 2 bases, there was a span of 16 bases. This CDR3 is 15 amino acids long. Here the CDR3 reads CASSGRTRRAYEQYF. In DNA form, the CDR3 reads TGTGCCAGCAGCGGGCGGACCCGTAGGGCCTACGAGCAGTACTTC.

The rearrangement joins TRBV12-3 or TRBV12-4 to TRBJ2-2; 7 bases fit TRBD1. The CDR3 extends over 18 amino acids. V was clipped by 6 bases and J by 0 bases; unmatched bases: 13. The CDR3 DNA follows: TGTGCCAGCAGATGGACAGGCCGGTTTCTTACGAACACCGGGGAGCTGTTTTTT. Amino acid sequence: CASRWTGRFLTNTGELFF.

This clonotype appeared many times. CDR3 sequence reads: CASSHQLGSVWGTDTQYF. CDR3 nucleotides: TGCGCCAGCAGCCATCAACTAGGCTCCGTGTGGGGCACAGATACGCAGTATTTT. This chain links TRBV4-3 with TRBJ2-3; tentatively, D is TRBD2 (5 bases). V lost 3 bases and J 1 base, leaving 20 bases between the germline ends. The CDR3 runs to 18 residues. The germline V gene has CDR1 LGHNA and CDR2 YSLEER.

At least ten counts were recorded for this clonotype. The rearrangement joins TRBV7-2 to TRBJ1-5; possible D gene TRBD1, 5 bases. The ends were cut back, 1 base at V and 4 bases at J, with 5 bases in the middle. Per germline, CDR1 SGHTA and CDR2 FQGNSA. This CDR3 is 13 amino acids long. CDR3 nucleotide sequence: TGTGCCAGCAGCTTAGACAGGAATCAGCCCCAGCATTTT. This codes for CASSLDRNQPQHF. The full variable domain, in which reference TRBV7-2 and TRBJ1-5 provide the parts outside the CDR3, is GAGVSQSPSNKVTEKGKDVELRCDPISGHTALYWYRQSLGQGLEFLIYFQGNSAPDKSGLPSDRFSAERTGGSVSTLTIQRTQQEDSAVYLCASSLDRNQPQHFGDGTRLSIL.

In this sample, this clonotype turned up a few times. This chain connects TRBV20-1 to TRBJ2-1; 8 bases match TRBD2. In germline, CDR1 is DFQATT, CDR2 SNEGSKA (reference sequence). Trimming cost V 6 bases and J 9 bases; bases outside gene matches: 10. This CDR3 is 13 amino acids long. The DNA for the CDR3 is TGCAGTGCCACGCAGGGACTAGGAGCTGAGCAGTTCTTC. It yields the protein CSATQGLGAEQFF.

The chain carries TRBV10-1 and TRBJ2-1; D ambiguous. The CDR3 totals 15 residues. CDR1 and CDR2 (germline): WNHNN, SYGVQD (reference sequence). With 5 bases removed from V and 7 bases from J, the gap between germline ends came to 18 bases. DNA of the CDR3: TGCGCCAGCAGTCCCCGTTCCCCCAGGTGGAATGAGCAGTTCTTC. Its protein is CASSPRSPRWNEQFF.

This clonotype was observed many times. This rearrangement joins TRBV10-3 to TRBJ1-3, with 7 bases that match TRBD1. Germline V CDR1 and CDR2: ENHRY, SYGVKD. V was pared by 0 bases and J by 0 bases, with 5 bases of the junction left unmatched. This CDR3 is built from 17 residues. The CDR3 here is CAISESRQGFSGNTIYF. The CDR3 bases are TGTGCCATCAGTGAGTCAAGACAGGGTTTCTCTGGAAACACCATATATTTT.

The gene calls are TRBV7-2 and TRBJ2-3; D possibly corresponds to TRBD1 (6 bases). CDR1 and CDR2 from the germline V gene are SGHTA and FQGNSA. The CDR3 extends over 15 amino acids. V was shortened by 5 bases and J by 0 bases, with 12 bases between the two germline ends. CDR3 bases: TGTGCCAGCAGCCCCAAGGGGGTTAGCACAGATACGCAGTATTTT. This sequence encodes CASSPKGVSTDTQYF.

The V gene is TRBV29-1, the J gene TRBJ2-3; 7 nucleotides align to TRBD1. CDR1 and CDR2 from the germline V gene are SQVTM and ANQGSEA. J was trimmed by 3 bases and V by 4 bases; bases with no gene match: 4. This CDR3 is 13 amino acids long. Written as DNA, the CDR3 is TGCAGCGTTGTACAGGGGTATACAGATACGCAGTATTTT. Protein: CSVVQGYTDTQYF.

This rearrangement joins TRBV15 to TRBJ2-5; 8 bases are a match to TRBD1. CDR3 length: 14 residues. The V gene end was trimmed by 3 bases and the J gene end by 5 bases; junction bases not matched to a gene: 5. Germline CDR1 is LNHNV and CDR2 is YYDKDF (reference sequence). The CDR3 bases are TGTGCCACCAGCAGGGGCCGGGACAGGGAGACCCAGTACTTC. Protein product: CATSRGRDRETQYF.

The rearrangement links TRBV11-1 to TRBJ2-7; 8 bases match TRBD2. The CDR3 is 14 residues long. Germline V gives CDR1 SGHAT, CDR2 FQDESV (reference sequence). Trimming cost V 4 bases and J 2 bases; bases outside gene matches: 4. CDR3 nucleotide sequence: TGTGCCAGCAGCTCCACGGGGGGGGCCTACGAGCAGTACGTC. This codes for CASSSTGGAYEQYV.

This clonotype showed up just a few times. The chain links TRBV2 to TRBJ2-5, with 7 bases fitting TRBD1. Per germline, CDR1 SNHLY and CDR2 FYNNEI. The CDR3 runs 14 residues. Trimming took 5 bases from V and 2 from J; bases not matched to a gene: 5. The CDR3 sequence: CASSLGTEQETQYF. DNA of the CDR3: TGTGCCAGCAGTCTGGGGACAGAGCAAGAGACCCAGTACTTC.